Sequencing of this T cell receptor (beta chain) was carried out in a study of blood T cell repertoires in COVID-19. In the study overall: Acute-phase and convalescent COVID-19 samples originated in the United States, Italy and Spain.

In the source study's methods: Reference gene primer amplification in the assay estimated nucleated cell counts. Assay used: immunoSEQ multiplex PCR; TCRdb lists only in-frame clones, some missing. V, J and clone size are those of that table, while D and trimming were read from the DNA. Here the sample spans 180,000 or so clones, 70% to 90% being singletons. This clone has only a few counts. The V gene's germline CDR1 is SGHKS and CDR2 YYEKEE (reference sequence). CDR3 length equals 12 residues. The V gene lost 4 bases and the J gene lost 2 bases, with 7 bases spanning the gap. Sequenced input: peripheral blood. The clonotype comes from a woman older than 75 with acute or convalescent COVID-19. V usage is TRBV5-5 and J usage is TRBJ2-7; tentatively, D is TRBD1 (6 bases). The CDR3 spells CASSRDTYEQYF. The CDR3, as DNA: TGTGCCAGCAGCCGGGACACCTACGAGCAGTACTTC.